One sample yielded the 24 T cell receptor beta chains listed below, sequenced in a study of CD8 T cells in ankylosing spondylitis. Study-level results: The study identified a TCR beta motif of under 10 highly homologous variants that appeared characteristic of ankylosing spondylitis blood.

Each CDR3 protein is one row after TCRdb ran MiXCR on the 5' RACE reads. This table has around 480,000 distinct CDR3 sequences, 15% to 20% appearing once. These receptors' antigens are unknown. The specimen sequenced was blood, either unsorted or a sorted T cell fraction (not recorded which). The receptor set was obtained from a male donor with ankylosing spondylitis.

The V call is TRBV29-1, the J call TRBJ2-1; no definite D call. The CDR3 covers 14 residues. The germline V gene encodes CDR1 SQVTM and CDR2 ANQGSEA. Trimming pared 1 base from V and 0 bases from J, leaving 7 bases between. The CDR3 sequence is CSVEAKSSYNEQFF. The CDR3 DNA reads as TGCAGCGTTGAAGCGAAAAGCTCCTACAATGAGCAGTTCTTC.

This clonotype has more than one count but fewer than ten. This sequence joins TRBV5-1 and TRBJ2-7; D is unclear. Germline lookup yields CDR1 SGHRS and CDR2 YFSETQ. This CDR3 is built from 14 residues. Between the trimmed V and J ends, which lost 4 bases and 3 bases, there was a span of 14 bases. This CDR3 is CASSPTDPRYEQYF. CDR3 DNA: TGCGCCAGCAGCCCAACGGACCCACGCTACGAGCAGTACTTC.

The J gene is TRBJ2-2, the V gene TRBV12-3 or TRBV12-4; 9 bases fit TRBD1. The CDR3 has 16 amino acids. V was pared by 5 bases and J by 5 bases, with 9 bases of the junction left unmatched. The CDR3 nucleotides read TGTGCCAGCAGTCCTCGTGGGACAGGGATAACCGGGGAGCTGTTTTTT. Protein sequence: CASSPRGTGITGELFF.

The rearrangement uses TRBV7-9 and TRBJ2-5; D is unresolved. CDR3 size: 14 residues. The germline V gene has CDR1 SEHNR and CDR2 FQNEAQ (reference sequence). V gave up 4 bases and J gave up 1 base, with 10 bases separating them. The CDR3 bases are TGTGCCAGCAGCTCCCTGTCCAGCCAAGAGACCCAGTACTTC. It specifies CASSSLSSQETQYF.

V and J are TRBV5-1 and TRBJ1-1; D not resolved. This CDR3 comprises 15 residues. Trimming took 4 bases from V and 6 from J, leaving 19 bases between them. The germline gives CDR1 SGHRS, CDR2 YFSETQ. CDR3 in amino acids: CASSIIVGRTSEAFF. The CDR3 region has the DNA TGCGCCAGCAGCATCATCGTCGGACGAACTTCTGAAGCTTTCTTT.

V gene TRBV7-8 combines with J gene TRBJ2-7; tentative D call: TRBD1 (5 bases). The germline CDR1 and CDR2 sequences are SGHVS and FQNEAQ. The CDR3 spans 14 residues. Between the trimmed V and J ends, which lost 4 bases and 4 bases, there was a span of 14 bases. The CDR3 region is CASSSAVTEYEQYF. The CDR3 DNA reads as TGTGCCAGCAGCTCTGCCGTGACAGAATACGAGCAGTACTTC.

The rearrangement uses TRBV20-1 and TRBJ1-6; 10 positions match TRBD1. Germline-derived CDR1 and CDR2 are DFQATT and SNEGSKA (reference sequence). Trimming at V came to 6 bases and at J to 7 bases, leaving 6 bases not matched to a gene. CDR3 length: 14 amino acids. CDR3 amino acids: CSARQGAINSPLHF. As DNA, the CDR3 is TGCAGTGCAAGACAGGGGGCGATAAATTCACCCCTCCACTTT.

This clonotype was seen only a few times. V and J are TRBV11-2 and TRBJ2-3, with TRBD2 matching over 15 bases. Germline V gene sequence: CDR1 SGHAT, CDR2 FQNNGV. The trim removed 5 bases at V and 5 bases at J, leaving 8 bases unmatched. The CDR3 consists of 17 residues. The DNA for the CDR3 is TGTGCCAGCAGCCGCCAGGGACTAGCGGGGGGCTTAGATACGCAGTATTTT. Translated: CASSRQGLAGGLDTQYF.

This clonotype has a handful of counts. This chain links TRBV12-3 or TRBV12-4 with TRBJ1-1; 8 bases fit TRBD1. Trimming at V came to 6 bases and at J to 1 base, leaving 4 bases not matched to a gene. This CDR3 contains 14 residues. The CDR3 sequence is CASSTQGGNTEAFF. The CDR3 DNA follows: TGTGCCAGCAGCACACAGGGGGGGAACACTGAAGCTTTCTTT.

This clonotype occurred a few times. The chain carries TRBV3-1 and TRBJ1-2; D unclear. V shed 3 bases and J shed 1 base, with 9 bases lying between them. Germline CDR1 reads LGHDT; CDR2 reads YNNKEL (reference sequence). CDR3 length equals 14 residues. DNA for the CDR3: TGTGCCAGCAGCCATATTGGAGTTAACTATGGCTACACCTTC. Protein product: CASSHIGVNYGYTF.

This clonotype showed up just a few times. J is TRBJ2-7 and V is TRBV6-2 or TRBV6-3; 8 nucleotides agree with TRBD2. The CDR3 totals 15 residues. Germline CDR1 reads MNHEY; CDR2 reads SVGEGT. V was pared by 0 bases and J by 2 bases, with 3 bases of the junction left unmatched. The CDR3 reads CASSYSSGAPYEQYF. CDR3 in DNA: TGTGCCAGCAGTTACTCTAGCGGGGCGCCCTACGAGCAGTACTTC.

This clonotype was observed a handful of times. The chain links TRBV12-3 or TRBV12-4 to TRBJ2-3; D is ambiguous. The CDR3 length is 16 residues. Trimming left V 4 bases short and J 2 bases short, with 16 bases between. CDR3 residues: CASSSLLKPHTDTQYF. The CDR3 DNA is TGTGCCAGCAGTTCTCTCCTAAAGCCCCACACAGATACGCAGTATTTT.

In this sample, this clonotype turned up a few times. The DNA of the CDR3 is TGTGCCAGCAGCCTTTTCCCCCCAGCTTTCTCCTCCTACGAGCAGTACTTC. This codes for CASSLFPPAFSSYEQYF. The chain combines TRBV3-1 with TRBJ2-7; no firm D call. Germline V lookup: CDR1 LGHDT, CDR2 YNNKEL (reference sequence). This CDR3 has 17 residues. V lost 4 bases and J 0 bases, leaving 19 bases between the germline ends.

There are many counts of this clonotype. V and J are TRBV29-1 and TRBJ1-2; no clear D gene. This CDR3 has 11 amino acids. Trimming stripped 3 bases from V and 0 bases from J, with 2 bases between. Germline CDR1 reads SQVTM; CDR2 reads ANQGSEA. The DNA of the CDR3 is TGCAGCGTTGACTCTAACTATGGCTACACCTTC. The encoded protein is CSVDSNYGYTF. Together with reference TRBV29-1 and TRBJ1-2, the CDR3 gives the full variable domain: SAVISQKPSRDICQRGTSLTIQCQVDSQVTMMFWYRQQPGQSLTLIATANQGSEATYESGFVIDKFPISRPNLTFSTLTVSNMSPEDSSIYLCSVDSNYGYTFGSGTRLTVV.

This clonotype was picked up many times. The CDR3 nucleotides read TGCAGCGCGAGGGGACAGGGTGGGCGCGAGCAGTACTTC. Translated, it gives CSARGQGGREQYF. The chain employs TRBV29-1 and TRBJ2-7; 9 bases are a match to TRBD1. V was pared by 7 bases and J by 6 bases, with 10 bases of the junction left unmatched. Germline CDR1 SQVTM, CDR2 ANQGSEA. The CDR3 loop spans 13 amino acids.

This chain uses TRBV12-3 or TRBV12-4 with TRBJ2-4, with D maybe TRBD2 (5 bases). The CDR3 is 15 residues long. With 5 bases removed from V and 0 bases from J, the gap between germline ends came to 11 bases. CDR3 protein: CASSLTGLAKNIQYF. The CDR3, as DNA: TGTGCCAGCAGTCTGACGGGGTTAGCCAAAAACATTCAGTACTTC.

The chain joins TRBV5-1 to TRBJ2-2; 7 bases are shared with TRBD2. The V gene end was trimmed by 7 bases and the J gene end by 1 base; junction bases not matched to a gene: 10. This CDR3 spans 16 amino acids. In germline, CDR1 is SGHRS, CDR2 YFSETQ. CDR3 nucleotides: TGCGCCAGCGCAACATCGACTAGCAGGAACACCGGGGAGCTGTTTTTT. Protein sequence: CASATSTSRNTGELFF.

This clonotype was seen a handful of times. The chain uses TRBV12-3 or TRBV12-4 and TRBJ1-1; D not certain. This CDR3 contains 15 residues. V shed 3 bases and J shed 3 bases, with 14 bases lying between them. The chain's CDR3 is CASSFLSVSYTEAFF. In DNA form, the CDR3 reads TGTGCCAGCAGTTTCCTATCAGTTAGTTACACTGAAGCTTTCTTT.

The V gene is TRBV12-3 or TRBV12-4, the J gene TRBJ2-4; no firm D call. This CDR3 spans 15 amino acids. The V gene lost 5 bases and the J gene lost 0 bases, with 11 bases spanning the gap. The DNA for the CDR3 is TGTGCCAGCAGTATCCCTCCCCTAGCCAAAAACATTCAGTACTTC. Translated, it gives CASSIPPLAKNIQYF.

This clonotype showed up many times. The rearrangement joins TRBV24-1 to TRBJ1-4; D is undetermined. Per the germline V gene, CDR1 is KGHDR and CDR2 is SFDVKD. V lost 2 bases to trimming and J lost 5 bases, with 17 bases between them. The CDR3 length is 17 residues. The CDR3 here is CATSDSGGADLNEKLFF. The CDR3, as DNA: TGTGCCACCAGTGATTCGGGAGGAGCGGATTTAAATGAAAAACTGTTTTTT.

This clonotype was observed many times. CDR3: CASSPLAGSNEQFF. CDR3 bases: TGCGCCAGCAGCCCGTTAGCGGGAAGCAATGAGCAGTTCTTC. The chain combines TRBV5-1 with TRBJ2-1, with TRBD2 identical over 8 bases. This CDR3 is built from 14 residues. J gave up 6 bases and V 4 bases, and 6 bases lay outside the gene matches. Per germline, CDR1 SGHRS and CDR2 YFSETQ.

The chain uses TRBV12-3 or TRBV12-4 and TRBJ2-3; D is unresolved. Trimming stripped 2 bases from V and 0 bases from J, with 12 bases between. This CDR3 contains 16 residues. CDR3 sequence (DNA): TGTGCCAGCAGTTTACGAGGAGTCCCCAGCACAGATACGCAGTATTTT. The encoded protein is CASSLRGVPSTDTQYF.

The V call is TRBV29-1, the J call TRBJ1-1; 7 bases line up with TRBD1. The CDR3 totals 13 residues. V lost 5 bases and J lost 0; bases outside the gene matches: 3. The germline gives CDR1 SQVTM, CDR2 ANQGSEA. The CDR3 here is CSVRTGLNTEAFF. Written as DNA, the CDR3 is TGCAGCGTTCGGACAGGATTGAACACTGAAGCTTTCTTT.

Worth noting for this clonotype: The missing conserved phenylalanine or tryptophan at the end of this CDR3 makes a read error likely. CDR3 in amino acids: CASSSGQGLMNTEAFL. Here the CDR3 DNA reads TGCGCCAGCAGCTCCGGACAGGGATTAATGAACACTGAAGCTTTCCTT. The chain couples TRBV5-1 to TRBJ1-1, with 8 bases that match TRBD1. The germline CDR1 and CDR2 sequences are SGHRS and YFSETQ. The CDR3 consists of 16 residues. V was clipped by 3 bases and J by 0 bases; unmatched bases: 7.